These T cell receptor beta chains were read from a single sample in a study of shared clonotypes between healthy human individuals. Method: immunoSEQ multiplex PCR; TCRdb's copy keeps in-frame clones and lacks some. The repertoire has around 700,000 clones, about 74% of them found once; the top ten carry less than 2%. Sequenced: memory CD4+ T cells sorted from blood. These receptors all stem from a woman in her 30s in good health. CDR3s include the opening cysteine and the closing phenylalanine or tryptophan. A D gene is named only where the DNA matches it firmly.

V	D	CDR3
TRBV5-8	-	CASSPGGQTYEQYF
TRBV14	TRBD1	CASSYGTGAGYGYTF
TRBV14	-	CASSPAGAGNTIYF
TRBV19	TRBD1	CASSIGTGQETQYF
TRBV4-1	TRBD2	CASSQDYSLAGQETQYF
TRBV6-1	-	CASHSRGQPNEKLFF
TRBV6-5	-	CASSYSHRKQETQYF
TRBV18	-	CASSPQGTGANVLTF
TRBV5-1	-	CASSIQGNTGELFF
TRBV6-6	-	CASSLQGYEQYF
TRBV18	-	CASSPPSFSGANVLTF
TRBV7-9	-	CASSLQGQTF
TRBV6-5	-	CASSSQGYSGANVLTF
TRBV28	-	CASWTGNTGELFF
TRBV7-2	TRBD1	CASSLAPGGTGGLGYTF
TRBV6-1	-	CAIPGAYEQYF
TRBV6-6	TRBD1	CASSTGTGGDGYTF
TRBV6-1	-	CASSEQPGINYGYTF
TRBV5-4	-	CASSLDSHGYGYTF
TRBV2	TRBD1	CASTIDRERYGYTF
TRBV11-2	-	CASSLSGDTQYF
TRBV10-3	-	CAISVGRSYGYTF
TRBV28	-	CASSFDRTQETQYF
TRBV5-1	TRBD2	CASSEPSGSNQETQYF
TRBV7-9	-	CASSLALTDNSPLHF
TRBV29-1	-	CSVADSSYNSPLHF
TRBV4-2	TRBD2	CASSLTSGRTNNEQFF
TRBV2	-	CASSLRGANYGYTF
TRBV19	-	CASRQGSTDTQYF
TRBV4-1	-	CASSQPGTAYGANVLTF
TRBV19	-	CASSSNGNTQYF
TRBV27	TRBD1	CASKAGGLRAEPQHF
TRBV7-2	-	CASSPQWLASYEQYF
TRBV28	TRBD2	CASSLHPVRGLTSGRARETQYF
TRBV5-6	-	CASSSIAYPYNEQFF
TRBV27	TRBD1	CASRVQGEGTEAFF
TRBV10-3	TRBD1	CAISEYVDRSLGYTF